Listed below are T cell receptor beta chains from one sample, sequenced in a study of blood T cells in healthy people across ages. TCRdb redid the calling of the 5' RACE reads with MiXCR, one entry per CDR3 protein. The data contain over 1,500,000 distinct CDR3 sequences, about 49% of them singletons. The sample comprised blood. These receptors were collected from a woman in her thirties or forties in good health. CDR3s include the opening cysteine and the closing phenylalanine or tryptophan. The D gene is left open where the match is weak. Size values are once, few and many counts, or a class for expanded clones, and some rows have none.

TRBV5-1,.,.,TRBJ1-2,TGCGCCAGCAGCGGGGCAGTGGCAGGGCAAAACTATGGCTACACCTTC,CASSGAVAGQNYGYTF
TRBV4-2,.,.,TRBJ1-6,TGTGCCAGCAGCCGAAGAGGGGGTGGCAATTCACCCCTCCACTTT,CASSRRGGGNSPLHF
TRBV20-1,.,TRBD1,TRBJ2-1,TGCAGTGCTAGGAAGGCGGTTGAGACAGGGGGTAACAATGAGCAGTTCTTC,CSARKAVETGGNNEQFF
TRBV10-3,.,.,TRBJ2-5,TGTGCCATCAGTGAGAACAACCAAGAGACCCAGTACTTC,CAISENNQETQYF
TRBV7-2,few,.,TRBJ2-1,TGTGCCAGCAGAAACACCGGACGGACCAAATCAAATGAGCAGTTCTTC,CASRNTGRTKSNEQFF
TRBV20-1,.,TRBD1,TRBJ2-7,TGCAGTGCTGAGACAGGGGAAGTAGTCTACGAGCAGTACTTC,CSAETGEVVYEQYF
TRBV27,.,TRBD2,TRBJ2-7,TGTGCCAGCAGTTTCACTAGCGGGGGGGACAATGAGCAGTACTTC,CASSFTSGGDNEQYF
TRBV12-3/TRBV12-4,few,.,TRBJ2-7,TGTGCCAGCAGTGAACGGGACTTGAGGGAGCAGTACTTC,CASSERDLREQYF
TRBV7-2,few,TRBD1,TRBJ2-7,TGTGCCAGCAGCACATGGACAGGGGATGGCGAGCAGTACTTC,CASSTWTGDGEQYF
TRBV5-1,.,TRBD2,TRBJ2-1,TGCGCCAGCAGCTTGGAGCGACTAGCGGGGGGCGATTACAATGAGCAGTTCTTC,CASSLERLAGGDYNEQFF
TRBV2,.,TRBD2,TRBJ2-5,TGTGCCAGCGGAACCAGACGGGGGGAGCAGTACTTC,CASGTRRGEQYF
TRBV7-2,few,TRBD2,TRBJ2-7,TGTGCCAGCAGCTCAACCGGGACTAGCGGGGGACCGGAGCAGTACTTC,CASSSTGTSGGPEQYF
TRBV7-9,.,.,TRBJ2-3,TGTGCCACTGAGAGGGGCGCAGATACGCAGTATTTT,CATERGADTQYF
TRBV10-3,few,.,TRBJ2-7,TGTGCCATCAGTGGGAGTACAGAACCCTACGAGCAGTACTTC,CAISGSTEPYEQYF
TRBV6-1,.,TRBD1,TRBJ2-5,TGTGCCAGCAGGGACAGGGGGTCAGAGACCCAGTACTTC,CASRDRGSETQYF
TRBV6-5,.,.,TRBJ2-2,TGTGCCAGCAGTTCCCAGGGTGCCGCGAACACCGGGGAGCTGTTTTTT,CASSSQGAANTGELFF
TRBV12-3/TRBV12-4,.,TRBD1,TRBJ1-2,TGTGCCAGCAGTTGGACAGGCCTCTATGGCTACACCTTC,CASSWTGLYGYTF
TRBV27,.,.,TRBJ2-1,TGCGCCAGCAGTTCAGGTCGACGGGGGCCTAACAATGAGCAGTTCTTC,CASSSGRRGPNNEQFF
TRBV6-1,.,.,TRBJ1-2,TGTGCCAGCAGTGATGCGCTTCGGGGATCCGGCTACACCTTC,CASSDALRGSGYTF
TRBV5-1,few,TRBD1,TRBJ2-4,TGCGCCAGCAGCCGAGGGACAGGAAGCCTCCTAGCCAAAAACATTCAGTACTTC,CASSRGTGSLLAKNIQYF
TRBV20-1,.,.,TRBJ1-5,TGCAGTGCCATCCACGGACGTACCAATCAGCCCCAGCATTTT,CSAIHGRTNQPQHF
TRBV6-5,many,TRBD1,TRBJ2-4,TGTGCCAGCAGAGGACAGGGGGGGGACATTCAGTACTTC,CASRGQGGDIQYF
TRBV7-7,.,TRBD1,TRBJ2-5,TGTGCTAGCAGCTCATCGGACAGGCCTGAAGAGACCCAGTACTTC,CASSSSDRPEETQYF
TRBV5-5,.,TRBD1,TRBJ1-4,TGTGCCAGCAGATTATCAGACAGGGATAATGAAAAACTGTTTTTT,CASRLSDRDNEKLFF
TRBV7-2,.,TRBD1,TRBJ2-7,TGTGCCAGCACCAATCCCCCGGTTGGACAGGGGGCGCCCGAGCAGTACTTC,CASTNPPVGQGAPEQYF
TRBV15,.,.,TRBJ1-5,TGCGCCACCAGCAGTACCGCTAGGACGGCAGGCAATCAGCCCCAGCATTTT,CATSSTARTAGNQPQHF
TRBV7-6,.,.,TRBJ2-5,TGTGCCAGCAGCTTAGTACAGAGCCCTTACCAAGAGACCCAGTACTTC,CASSLVQSPYQETQYF
TRBV28,.,TRBD1,TRBJ1-2,TGTGCCAGCAGTTTATATGGGACAGAAGCTAACTATGGCTACACCTTC,CASSLYGTEANYGYTF
TRBV24-1,.,.,TRBJ2-5,TGTGCCACCAGTGACGAATTCGAGACCCAGTACTTC,CATSDEFETQYF
TRBV7-9,.,.,TRBJ2-1,TGTGCCAGCAGCTTAGCGCATGGAGGGCCAAACAATGAGCAGTTCTTC,CASSLAHGGPNNEQFF
TRBV28,.,TRBD1,TRBJ1-6,TGTGCCAGCACCCCTGGACAGGGTACCTCACCCCTCCACTTT,CASTPGQGTSPLHF
TRBV20-1,.,TRBD1,TRBJ2-7,TGCAGTGCTGCCCCCGGGACAGGGATCTCCGACGAGCAGTACTTC,CSAAPGTGISDEQYF
TRBV20-1,.,.,TRBJ2-7,TGCAGTGGTTCCGACAGATCCTACGAGCAGTACTTC,CSGSDRSYEQYF
TRBV6-5,few,.,TRBJ2-7,TGTGCCAGCAGTTACTCGACAACACACCGGGCAGGTGATACCTACGAGCAGTACTTC,CASSYSTTHRAGDTYEQYF
TRBV28,.,.,TRBJ1-2,TGTGCCAGCAGGCCAGGGGAGATTTCTGGCTACACCTTC,CASRPGEISGYTF
TRBV4-2,once,.,TRBJ1-5,TGTGCCAGCAGCCCCACCCATGGGGGGAGGAATCAGCCCCAGCATTTT,CASSPTHGGRNQPQHF
TRBV24-1,.,TRBD1,TRBJ2-1,TGTGCCACGGGGGACAGGGTGGATGAGCAGTTCTTC,CATGDRVDEQFF
TRBV7-2,.,.,TRBJ2-5,TGTGCCAGCAGCCCCTGGACAGAGAACCGAGAGACCCAGTACTTC,CASSPWTENRETQYF
TRBV24-1,few,TRBD2,TRBJ2-3,TGTGCCACCAGTGATATAGCGGGGGGAACAGATACGCAGTATTTT,CATSDIAGGTDTQYF
TRBV20-1,.,TRBD2,TRBJ2-1,TGTAGTGCTACAGATCTAGCGGGGGGTTCCTACAATGAGCAGTTCTTC,CSATDLAGGSYNEQFF
TRBV12-3/TRBV12-4,.,.,TRBJ2-3,TGTGCCAGCAGTTTAAGGCAGGGTACCACAGATACGCAGTATTTT,CASSLRQGTTDTQYF
TRBV19,few,.,TRBJ1-4,TGTGCCAGTAGTATCGCGGGACGGATAAATGAAAAACTGTTTTTT,CASSIAGRINEKLFF
TRBV12-3/TRBV12-4,.,.,TRBJ1-1,TGTGCCAGCAGTTTAATGAGCAACACTGAAGCTTTCTTT,CASSLMSNTEAFF
TRBV28,.,.,TRBJ2-7,TGTGCCAGCAGTCCGATGTTCAGGAACGAGCAGTACTTC,CASSPMFRNEQYF
TRBV20-1,.,TRBD1,TRBJ2-1,TGCAGTGCTAGAGATCTACAGGGGGATGAGCAGTTCTTC,CSARDLQGDEQFF
TRBV7-3,few,TRBD2,TRBJ2-5,TGTGCCAGCAGCCCCGGGGGGGCCAAAGAGACCCAGTACTTC,CASSPGGAKETQYF
TRBV21-1,few,.,TRBJ2-7,TGTGCCAGCAGCAAAGTAGGCTCGGGGGAACAGTACTTC,CASSKVGSGEQYF
TRBV7-9,.,.,TRBJ1-2,TGTGCCAGCAGCTTAGGGGGTTACAGGAACGAGGACTATGGCTACACCTTC,CASSLGGYRNEDYGYTF
TRBV7-2,few,TRBD1,TRBJ1-2,TGTGCCAGCAGCACGGGGACAGTTCGCTATGGCTACACCTTC,CASSTGTVRYGYTF
TRBV20-1,.,.,TRBJ1-6,TGCAGTGCTAGAGGTGGGGGCGATTTCAATTCACCCCTCCACTTT,CSARGGGDFNSPLHF
TRBV12-5,.,.,TRBJ2-3,TGTGCTAGTGGTTTGGTCCAGGGGCGCACAGATACGCAGTATTTT,CASGLVQGRTDTQYF
TRBV9,.,TRBD1,TRBJ2-7,TGTGCCAGCAGCAGACAACCCGGGACAGGGGTCTACGAGCAGTACTTC,CASSRQPGTGVYEQYF